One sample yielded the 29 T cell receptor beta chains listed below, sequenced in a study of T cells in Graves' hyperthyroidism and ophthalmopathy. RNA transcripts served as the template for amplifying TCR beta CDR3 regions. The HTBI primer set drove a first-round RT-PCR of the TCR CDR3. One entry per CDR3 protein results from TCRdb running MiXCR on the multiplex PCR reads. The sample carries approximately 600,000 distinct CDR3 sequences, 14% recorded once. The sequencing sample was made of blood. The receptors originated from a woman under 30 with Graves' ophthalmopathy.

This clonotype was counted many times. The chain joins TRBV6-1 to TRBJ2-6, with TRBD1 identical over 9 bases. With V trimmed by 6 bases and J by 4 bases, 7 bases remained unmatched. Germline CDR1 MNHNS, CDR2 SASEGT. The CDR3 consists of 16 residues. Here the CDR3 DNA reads TGTGCCAGCAGAAACAGGGGGCTTGGAGGGGCCAACGTCCTGACTTTC. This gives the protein CASRNRGLGGANVLTF.

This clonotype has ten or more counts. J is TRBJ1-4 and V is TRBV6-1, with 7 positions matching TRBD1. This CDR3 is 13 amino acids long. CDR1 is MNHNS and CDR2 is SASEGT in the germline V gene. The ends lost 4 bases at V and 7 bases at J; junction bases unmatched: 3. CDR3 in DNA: TGTGCCAGCAGTGGAAGACAGGGTGAAAAACTGTTTTTT. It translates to CASSGRQGEKLFF.

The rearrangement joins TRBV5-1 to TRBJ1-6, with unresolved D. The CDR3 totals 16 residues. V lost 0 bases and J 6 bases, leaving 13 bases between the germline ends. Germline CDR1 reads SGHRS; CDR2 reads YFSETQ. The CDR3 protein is CASSLDQVEVNSPLHF. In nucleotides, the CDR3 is TGCGCCAGCAGCTTGGACCAGGTTGAGGTTAATTCACCCCTCCACTTT.

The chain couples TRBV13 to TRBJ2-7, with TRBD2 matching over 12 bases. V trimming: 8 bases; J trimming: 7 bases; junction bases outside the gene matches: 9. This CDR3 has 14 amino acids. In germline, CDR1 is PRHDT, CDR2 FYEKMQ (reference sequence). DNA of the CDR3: TGTGCCAGCGGAACTAGCGGGAGGACGAAAGAGCAGTACTTC. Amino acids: CASGTSGRTKEQYF.

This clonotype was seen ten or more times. The CDR3 sequence is CASSYPVEAEAFF. Here the CDR3 DNA reads TGTGCCAGCAGTTACCCAGTGGAGGCTGAAGCTTTCTTT. This chain joins TRBV6-5 and TRBJ1-1; no clear D gene. This CDR3 comprises 13 residues. CDR1 and CDR2 from the germline V gene are MNHEY and SVGAGI. V shed 2 bases and J shed 6 bases, with 10 bases lying between them.

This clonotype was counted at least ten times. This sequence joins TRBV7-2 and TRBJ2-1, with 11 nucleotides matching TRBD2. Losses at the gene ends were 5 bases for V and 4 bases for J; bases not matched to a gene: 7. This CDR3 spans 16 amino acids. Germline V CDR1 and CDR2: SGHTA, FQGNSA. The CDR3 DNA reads TGTGCCAGCAGCAAACCGGGACTAGCGGCATACAATGAGCAGTTCTTC. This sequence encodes CASSKPGLAAYNEQFF. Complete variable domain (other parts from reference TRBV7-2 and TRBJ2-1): GAGVSQSPSNKVTEKGKDVELRCDPISGHTALYWYRQSLGQGLEFLIYFQGNSAPDKSGLPSDRFSAERTGGSVSTLTIQRTQQEDSAVYLCASSKPGLAAYNEQFFGPGTRLTVL.

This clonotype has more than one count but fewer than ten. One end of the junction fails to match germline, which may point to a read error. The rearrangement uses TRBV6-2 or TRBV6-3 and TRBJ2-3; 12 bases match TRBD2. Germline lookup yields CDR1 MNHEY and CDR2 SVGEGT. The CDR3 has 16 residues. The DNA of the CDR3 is TGTGCCAGCAGTTGGGAGGGACTAGCGGGTACAGATGCGCAGTATTTT. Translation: CASSWEGLAGTDAQYF.

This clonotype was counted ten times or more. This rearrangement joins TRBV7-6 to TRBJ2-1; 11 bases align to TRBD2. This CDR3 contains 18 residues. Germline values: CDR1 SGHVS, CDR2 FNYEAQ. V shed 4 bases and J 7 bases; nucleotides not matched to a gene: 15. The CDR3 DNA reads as TGTGCCAGCAGCTCCCGAGGGACTGGTAGCGGGAGGGCGAATGAGCAGTTCTTC. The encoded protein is CASSSRGTGSGRANEQFF.

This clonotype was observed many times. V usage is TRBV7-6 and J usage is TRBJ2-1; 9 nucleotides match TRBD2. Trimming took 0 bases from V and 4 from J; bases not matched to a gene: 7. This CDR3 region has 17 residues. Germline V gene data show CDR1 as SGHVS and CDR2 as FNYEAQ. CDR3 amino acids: CASSLANSGSLYNEQFF. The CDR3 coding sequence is TGTGCCAGCAGCTTAGCGAATAGCGGGAGCCTTTACAATGAGCAGTTCTTC.

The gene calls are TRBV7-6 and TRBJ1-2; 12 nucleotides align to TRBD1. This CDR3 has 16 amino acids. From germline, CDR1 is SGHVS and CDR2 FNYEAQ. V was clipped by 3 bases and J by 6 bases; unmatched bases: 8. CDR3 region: CASSLVPGTGGDGYTF. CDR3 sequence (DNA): TGTGCCAGCAGCTTGGTCCCCGGGACAGGGGGCGATGGCTACACCTTC.

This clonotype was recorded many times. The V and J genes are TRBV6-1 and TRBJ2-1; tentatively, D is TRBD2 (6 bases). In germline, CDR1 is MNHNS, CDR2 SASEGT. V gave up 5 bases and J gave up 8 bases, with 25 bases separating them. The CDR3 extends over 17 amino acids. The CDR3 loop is CASSYRAGGAKSYEQFF. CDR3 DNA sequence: TGTGCCAGCAGTTACCGGGCGGGCGGGGCTAAAAGTTATGAGCAGTTCTTC.

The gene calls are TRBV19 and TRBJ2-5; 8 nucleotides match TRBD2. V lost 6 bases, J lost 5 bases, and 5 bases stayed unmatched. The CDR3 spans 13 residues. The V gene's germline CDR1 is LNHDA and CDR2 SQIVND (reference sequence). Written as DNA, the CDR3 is TGTGCCAGTAGAAAAGGACTAGCCGAGACCCAGTACTTC. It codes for CASRKGLAETQYF.

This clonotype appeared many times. The CDR3 loop reads CASSLTGHPNEKLFF. In DNA, the CDR3 is TGCGCCAGCAGCTTGACAGGTCATCCTAATGAAAAACTGTTTTTT. The chain combines TRBV5-1 with TRBJ1-4, with D possibly matching TRBD1 (5 bases). V lost 1 base and J 3 bases, leaving 10 bases between the germline ends. CDR3 length: 15 amino acids. Germline values: CDR1 SGHRS, CDR2 YFSETQ.

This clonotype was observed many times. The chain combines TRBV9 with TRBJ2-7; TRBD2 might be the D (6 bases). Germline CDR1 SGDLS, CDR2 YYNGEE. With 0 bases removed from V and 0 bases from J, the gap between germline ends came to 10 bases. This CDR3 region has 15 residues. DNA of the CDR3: TGTGCCAGCAGCGTAGAGAGGGACTCCTCCTACGAGCAGTACTTC. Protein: CASSVERDSSYEQYF.

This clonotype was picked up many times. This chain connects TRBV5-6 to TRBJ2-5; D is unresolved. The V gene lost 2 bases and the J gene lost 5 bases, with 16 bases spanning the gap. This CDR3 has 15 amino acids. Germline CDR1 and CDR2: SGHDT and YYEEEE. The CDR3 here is CASSFIGVPRETQYF. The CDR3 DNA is TGTGCCAGCAGCTTTATTGGTGTACCTCGGGAGACCCAGTACTTC. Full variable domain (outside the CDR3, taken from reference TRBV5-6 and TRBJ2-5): DAGVTQSPTHLIKTRGQQVTLRCSPKSGHDTVSWYQQALGQGPQFIFQYYEEEERQRGNFPDRFSGHQFPNYSSELNVNALLLGDSALYLCASSFIGVPRETQYFGPGTRLLVL.

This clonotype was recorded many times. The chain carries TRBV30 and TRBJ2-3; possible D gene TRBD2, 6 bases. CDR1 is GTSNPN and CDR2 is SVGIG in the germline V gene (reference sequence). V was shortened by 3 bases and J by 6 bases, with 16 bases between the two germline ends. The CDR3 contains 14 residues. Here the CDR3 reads CAWSLGGRGDTQYF. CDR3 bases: TGTGCCTGGAGCCTCGGAGGACGGGGGGATACGCAGTATTTT.

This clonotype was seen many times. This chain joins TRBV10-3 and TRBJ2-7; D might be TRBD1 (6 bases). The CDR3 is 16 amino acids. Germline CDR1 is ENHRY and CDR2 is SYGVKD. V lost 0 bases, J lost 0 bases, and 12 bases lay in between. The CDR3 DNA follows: TGTGCCATCAGTGAGTCGTTGGGACAAAGCTCCTACGAGCAGTACTTC. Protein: CAISESLGQSSYEQYF.

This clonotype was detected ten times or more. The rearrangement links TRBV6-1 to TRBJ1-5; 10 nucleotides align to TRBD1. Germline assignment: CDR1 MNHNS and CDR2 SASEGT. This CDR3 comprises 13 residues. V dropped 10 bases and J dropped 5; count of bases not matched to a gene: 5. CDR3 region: CATTGTGDQPQHF. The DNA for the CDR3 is TGTGCCACGACCGGGACAGGGGATCAGCCCCAGCATTTT.

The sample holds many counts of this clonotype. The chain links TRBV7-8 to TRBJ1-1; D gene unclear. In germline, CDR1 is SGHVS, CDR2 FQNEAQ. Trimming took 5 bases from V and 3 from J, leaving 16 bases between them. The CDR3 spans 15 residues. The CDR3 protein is CASSLRSGMDTEAFF. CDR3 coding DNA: TGTGCCAGCAGCCTTAGATCCGGGATGGACACTGAAGCTTTCTTT.

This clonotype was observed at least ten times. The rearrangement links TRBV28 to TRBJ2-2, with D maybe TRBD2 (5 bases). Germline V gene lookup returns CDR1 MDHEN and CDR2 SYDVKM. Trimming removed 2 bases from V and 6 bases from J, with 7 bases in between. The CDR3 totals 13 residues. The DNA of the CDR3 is TGTGCCAGCAGTTTACAGAGGGCCGGGGAGCTGTTTTTT. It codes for CASSLQRAGELFF.

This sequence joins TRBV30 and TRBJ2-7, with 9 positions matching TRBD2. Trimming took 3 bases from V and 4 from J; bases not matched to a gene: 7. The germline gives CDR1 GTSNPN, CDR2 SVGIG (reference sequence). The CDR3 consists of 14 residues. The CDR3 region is CAWSRTSENYEQYF. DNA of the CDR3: TGTGCCTGGAGCAGGACTAGCGAGAATTACGAGCAGTACTTC.

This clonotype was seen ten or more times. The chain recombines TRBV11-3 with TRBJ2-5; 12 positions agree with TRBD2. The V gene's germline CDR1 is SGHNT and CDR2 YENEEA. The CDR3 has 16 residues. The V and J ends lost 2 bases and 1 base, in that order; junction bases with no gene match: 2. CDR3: CASSLSTSGSQETQYF. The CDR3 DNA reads TGTGCCAGCAGCTTATCGACTAGCGGGAGCCAAGAGACCCAGTACTTC.

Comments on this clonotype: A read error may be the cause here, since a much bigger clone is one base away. The chain's CDR3 is CASSGRSADTQHF. The CDR3 region has the DNA TGTGCCAGCAGCGGGAGAAGCGCGGATACGCAGCATTTT. This rearrangement joins TRBV7-8 to TRBJ1-5; D is unclear. The CDR3 spans 13 residues. The germline V gene has CDR1 SGHVS and CDR2 FQNEAQ. Trimming pared 5 bases from V and 13 bases from J, leaving 18 bases between.

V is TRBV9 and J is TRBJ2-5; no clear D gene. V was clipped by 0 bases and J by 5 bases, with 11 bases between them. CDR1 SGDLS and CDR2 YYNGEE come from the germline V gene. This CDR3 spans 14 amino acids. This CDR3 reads CASSVGVSYETQYF. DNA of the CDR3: TGTGCCAGCAGCGTAGGAGTTAGCTATGAGACCCAGTACTTC.

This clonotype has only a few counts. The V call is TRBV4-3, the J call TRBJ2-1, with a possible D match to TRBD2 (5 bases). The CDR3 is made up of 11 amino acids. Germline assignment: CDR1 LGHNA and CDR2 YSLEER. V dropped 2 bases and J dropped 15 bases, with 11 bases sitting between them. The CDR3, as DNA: TGCGCCAGCAGCCAAAATGAGCGGACGTTCTTC. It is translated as CASSQNERTFF.

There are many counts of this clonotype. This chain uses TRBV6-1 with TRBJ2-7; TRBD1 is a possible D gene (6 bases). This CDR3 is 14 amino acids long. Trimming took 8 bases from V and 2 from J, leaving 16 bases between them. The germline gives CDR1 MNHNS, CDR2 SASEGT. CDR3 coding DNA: TGTGCCAGCGAACACCGGGACACCACCTACGAGCAGTACTTC. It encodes CASEHRDTTYEQYF.

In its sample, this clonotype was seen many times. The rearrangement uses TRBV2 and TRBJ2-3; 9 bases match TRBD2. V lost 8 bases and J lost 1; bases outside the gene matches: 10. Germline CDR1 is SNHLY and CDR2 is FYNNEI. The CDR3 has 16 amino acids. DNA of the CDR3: TGTGCCAGCTGGCTTGGGACTAGCCTCCGCACAGATACGCAGTATTTT. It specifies CASWLGTSLRTDTQYF.

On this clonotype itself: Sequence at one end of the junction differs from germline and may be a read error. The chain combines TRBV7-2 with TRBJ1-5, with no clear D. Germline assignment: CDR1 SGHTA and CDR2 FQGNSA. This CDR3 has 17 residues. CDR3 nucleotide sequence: TGTGCCAGAAGCTTAGATGGTGGGGTTTTAAGCAATCAGCCCCAGCATTTT. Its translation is CARSLDGGVLSNQPQHF.

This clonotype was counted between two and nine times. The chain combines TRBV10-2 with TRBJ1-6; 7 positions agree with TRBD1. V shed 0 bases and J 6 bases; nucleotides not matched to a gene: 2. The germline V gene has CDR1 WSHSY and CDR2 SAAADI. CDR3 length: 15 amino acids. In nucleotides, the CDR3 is TGCGCCAGCAGTGAGTCCAGACAGGGTAATTCACCCCTCCACTTT. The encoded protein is CASSESRQGNSPLHF.